The sequence of this T cell receptor (beta chain) was determined in a study of blood T cell repertoires in COVID-19. Looking at the study overall: Specimens from acute and convalescent COVID-19 originated in the United States, Italy and Spain. Nucleic acid was either cDNA or gDNA, and it came from T cells, B-cell-depleted T cells, or PBMCs.

Original handling: Counts of nucleated cells, estimated from reference gene primer amplification, were obtained. Profiling relied on immunoSEQ multiplex PCR, and the TCRdb table lists in-frame clones only, not all of them. The V and J calls and the clone size are those of that table, but D and trimming were determined from the DNA. The data hold 5,500 to 7,500 clones, with roughly nine tenths observed a single time. Sequenced sample: peripheral blood. The sequence derives from a human donor in a cohort sampled during active COVID-19. The donor label of this sample is uncertain.

The CDR3 is CASSYSIVRGSYEQYF. The CDR3 DNA sequence: TGTGCCAGCAGTTACTCGATCGTCCGAGGGTCCTACGAGCAGTACTTC. This chain uses TRBV6-2 or TRBV6-3 with TRBJ2-7; a possible D gene is TRBD2 (5 bases). The CDR3 loop spans 16 amino acids. V was pared by 0 bases and J by 1 base, with 13 bases between. Germline CDR1 reads MNHEY; CDR2 reads SVGEGT.